This T cell receptor (beta chain) was sequenced during a study of Graves' ophthalmopathy and Graves' hyperthyroidism. Scientists amplified the TCR beta CDR3 regions from RNA transcripts. HTBI primers were employed in first-round RT-PCR, then a second-round multiplex PCR followed. TCRdb redid the calling of the multiplex PCR reads with MiXCR, one entry per CDR3 protein. The top ten hold 4% to 5% of the sample, which has roughly 600,000 distinct CDR3 sequences, about 40% seen once. Details on this clonotype: Its antigen is not known.

Germline assignment: CDR1 SGHTA and CDR2 FQGNSA. This CDR3 is built from 12 residues. V was trimmed by 1 base and J by 8 bases, leaving 8 bases between them. Ages of hyperthyroidism patients ran from 18 to 65, and their diagnoses were new, under 2 months' duration. General observations from the study: The model's prediction of ophthalmopathy progression had 70.59% sensitivity and less than 75% specificity.

The gene calls are TRBV7-2 and TRBJ1-2; D is unresolved. The material sequenced was peripheral blood or thyroid tissue (not recorded which). The TCR originated in an adult man with Graves' hyperthyroidism. In nucleotides, the CDR3 is TGTGCCAGCAGCTTAGTGGCCGCGGGCTACACCTTC. Amino acid sequence: CASSLVAAGYTF.